This T cell receptor beta chain emerged from a study of blood T cell repertoires in COVID-19. Study information: Samples of COVID-19 (acute and convalescent) were obtained from the United States, Italy and Spain.

Germline lookup yields CDR1 MNHEY and CDR2 SVGAGI. With V trimmed by 0 bases and J by 4 bases, 2 bases remained unmatched. The CDR3 length is 14 residues. Note on this clone: Other DNA sequences of this sample code for an identical CDR3.

In the source study's methods: Reference gene primer amplification yielded estimated nucleated cell counts. The protocol was immunoSEQ multiplex PCR, while the TCRdb copy is restricted to in-frame clones and leaves out a portion. That table is the source of V, J and clone size, and D and trimming were worked out from the DNA. The sample has about 380,000 clones; roughly 85% are singletons. The rearrangement joins TRBV6-5 to TRBJ1-1, with TRBD1 identical over 7 bases. The sequence came from a woman aged 18-29 years with acute or convalescent COVID-19. The sample comprised peripheral blood. CDR3 residues: CASSYSQGGTEAFF. DNA of the CDR3: TGTGCCAGCAGTTACTCCCAGGGGGGCACTGAAGCTTTCTTT.